The 23 T cell receptor beta chains reported below all come from one sample, sequenced in a study of vaccination effects on CD4 cells after COVID-19. Sequenced by immunoSEQ multiplex PCR; TCRdb stores in-frame clones only, minus some. The sample lists around 46,000 clones, approximately 70% occurring once. Using viral peptide pools, the ViraFEST assay grew out antigen-specific CD4+ T cells prior to sequencing. Culture proceeded for about 11 days, and CD4+ T cells were then isolated. Sometime from March through December 2020, the person acquired a SARS-CoV-2 infection that PCR confirmed. Their antigen targets remain unknown. The sequencing used CD4+ T cells from PBMCs cultured with a peptide pool, collected before COVID-19 vaccination. The receptors were gathered from a human donor who had a prior SARS-CoV-2 infection.

The chain has TRBV3-1 (or the pseudogene TRBV3-2) and TRBJ1-1; TRBD1 agrees at 9 bases. The CDR3 extends over 14 amino acids. Germline V gene data show CDR1 as LGHDT and CDR2 as YNNKEL (reference sequence). J gave up 4 bases and V 5 bases, and 5 bases lay outside the gene matches. The CDR3 DNA reads TGTGCCAGCAGCTACCGGGACAGGGTCACTGAAGCTTTCTTT. This translates into CASSYRDRVTEAFF.

The rearrangement joins TRBV7-2 to TRBJ1-5, with unresolved D. The CDR3 has 13 residues. The germline CDR1 and CDR2 sequences are SGHTA and FQGNSA. Trimming removed 0 bases from V and 7 bases from J, with 7 bases in between. CDR3 loop: CASSLALLQPQHF. The CDR3 DNA sequence: TGTGCCAGCAGCTTAGCCCTCTTGCAGCCCCAGCATTTT.

The chain recombines TRBV3-1 (or the pseudogene TRBV3-2) with TRBJ2-1; D remains unclear. Germline values: CDR1 LGHDT, CDR2 YNNKEL (reference sequence). V lost 3 bases and J 7 bases, leaving 7 bases between the germline ends. The CDR3 has 12 residues. The CDR3 loop reads CASSQTRNEQFF. Here the CDR3 DNA reads TGTGCCAGCAGCCAGACGAGGAATGAGCAGTTCTTC.

The CDR3 protein is CASSPTSGQTDTQYF. In DNA, the CDR3 is TGTGCCAGCAGCCCCACCTCAGGACAGACAGATACGCAGTATTTT. This chain uses TRBV9 with TRBJ2-3; D may be TRBD1 (6 bases). Germline CDR1 reads SGDLS; CDR2 reads YYNGEE. Trimming took off 4 bases at V and 3 bases at J, with 15 bases between the two ends. This CDR3 region has 15 residues. Using reference TRBV9 and TRBJ2-3 for the parts outside the CDR3, the full variable domain is DSGVTQTPKHLITATGQRVTLRCSPRSGDLSVYWYQQSLDQGLQFLIQYYNGEERAKGNILERFSAQQFPDLHSELNLSSLELGDSALYFCASSPTSGQTDTQYFGPGTRLTVL.

V usage is TRBV29-1 and J usage is TRBJ2-7; perhaps TRBD2 as D (6 bases). V lost 4 bases, J lost 0 bases, and 13 bases lay in between. Germline V CDR1 and CDR2: SQVTM, ANQGSEA. The CDR3 is 14 amino acids. The CDR3 nucleotides read TGCAGCGTTGTGTCCGGGGGAAGCTCCTACGAGCAGTACTTC. The encoded protein is CSVVSGGSSYEQYF.

This clone occurred once. The rearrangement uses TRBV7-9 and TRBJ2-5; possible D gene TRBD2, 6 bases. This CDR3 is 15 amino acids long. Looked up from germline, CDR1 is SEHNR and CDR2 is FQNEAQ (reference sequence). The V end lost 1 base, the J end lost 5 bases, and 14 bases lay between the germline ends. The CDR3 nucleotides are TGTGCCAGCAGCTTAGGTTCGAGCGGGTGGGAGACCCAGTACTTC. Translating gives CASSLGSSGWETQYF.

The V gene is TRBV24-1, the J gene TRBJ2-1, with 12 positions matching TRBD1. From germline, CDR1 is KGHDR and CDR2 SFDVKD. The CDR3 extends over 16 amino acids. V was pared by 4 bases and J by 7 bases, with 7 bases of the junction left unmatched. The CDR3 DNA is TGTGCCACCAGTGACCCCGGGACAGGGGGCGGGAATGAGCAGTTCTTC. This encodes CATSDPGTGGGNEQFF.

The rearrangement links TRBV23-1 to TRBJ2-7; D is unclear. TRBV23-1 is placed among ORFs of uncertain function. Trimming took off 10 bases at V and 2 bases at J, with 21 bases between the two ends. The CDR3 spans 15 residues. Here the CDR3 reads CANKPTGFGPYEQYF. In DNA form, the CDR3 reads TGCGCCAATAAACCTACGGGTTTTGGCCCCTACGAGCAGTACTTC.

A few counts support this clone. The chain joins TRBV2 to TRBJ2-3; the D call may be TRBD1 or TRBD2 (7 bases each). Between the trimmed V and J ends, which lost 8 bases and 4 bases, there was a span of 13 bases. The CDR3 sequence is 13 residues long. Looked up from germline, CDR1 is SNHLY and CDR2 is FYNNEI. The CDR3 nucleotides are TGTGCCAGCCGACAGGGAGGGTCAGATACGCAGTATTTT. Amino acids: CASRQGGSDTQYF.

The chain carries TRBV19 and TRBJ2-2; D unclear. The CDR3 has 17 residues. Trimming removed 4 bases at V and 3 bases at J, with 18 bases between. The germline V gene has CDR1 LNHDA and CDR2 SQIVND (reference sequence). The CDR3 sequence is CASSNSYGRLDTGELFF. The CDR3 DNA reads TGTGCCAGTAGTAATTCTTATGGCAGGTTAGACACCGGGGAGCTGTTTTTT.

The chain has TRBV30 and TRBJ1-5; D is undetermined. The germline V gene encodes CDR1 GTSNPN and CDR2 SVGIG (reference sequence). The germline V and J ends were trimmed by 8 bases and 9 bases, with 17 bases remaining between them. CDR3 length equals 12 residues. The CDR3 DNA follows: TGTGCCGGAAGGTCGGGCCTAGGGCCCCAGCATTTT. Protein product: CAGRSGLGPQHF. The variable domain in full, completed from reference TRBV30 and TRBJ1-5, reads SQTIHQWPATLVQPVGSPLSLECTVEGTSNPNLYWYRQAAGRGLQLLFYSVGIGQISSEVPQNLSASRPQDRQFILSSKKLLLSDSGFYLCAGRSGLGPQHFGDGTRLSIL.

The gene calls are TRBV4-1 and TRBJ1-6, with D possibly matching TRBD1 (6 bases). This CDR3 has 15 residues. Trimming removed 2 bases at V and 9 bases at J, with 14 bases between. Germline V gene sequence: CDR1 MGHRA, CDR2 YSYEKL. As DNA, the CDR3 is TGCGCCAGCAGCCAAATCGGTCCAGGGGTTTCACCCCTCCACTTT. Encoded protein: CASSQIGPGVSPLHF.

This sequence joins TRBV28 and TRBJ1-3; TRBD1 agrees at 10 bases. The length of the CDR3 is 15 residues. The trim removed 1 base at V and 4 bases at J, leaving 1 base unmatched. Per the germline V gene, CDR1 is MDHEN and CDR2 is SYDVKM. Here the CDR3 DNA reads TGTGCCAGCAGTTTATTGACAGGGGGCGGAAACACCATATATTTT. It translates to CASSLLTGGGNTIYF.

This clone was seen more than once but under ten times. The V and J genes are TRBV4-2 and TRBJ2-7; unclear D gene. This CDR3 is 15 amino acids long. Germline CDR1 and CDR2: LGHNA and YNFKEQ. Trimming stripped 1 base from V and 0 bases from J, with 10 bases between. The CDR3 loop reads CASSQGLTLSYEQYF. CDR3 sequence (DNA): TGTGCCAGCAGCCAAGGTTTGACGCTCTCCTACGAGCAGTACTTC.

The chain couples TRBV4-1 to TRBJ2-2; 8 nucleotides agree with TRBD1. The CDR3 runs 19 residues. The J segment lost 1 base and the V segment lost 5 bases, leaving 15 bases of the junction unmatched. Germline CDR1 and CDR2: MGHRA and YSYEKL. The CDR3 loop is CASSSRPGQAKWNTGELFF. The CDR3 DNA reads as TGCGCCAGCAGCTCGCGTCCGGGACAGGCGAAATGGAACACCGGGGAGCTGTTTTTT.

This chain connects TRBV11-3 to TRBJ1-1, with D hard to call. V was clipped by 2 bases and J by 1 base, with 8 bases between them. CDR3 size: 14 residues. CDR1 and CDR2 from the germline V gene are SGHNT and YENEEA. CDR3 coding DNA: TGTGCCAGCAGCTTAATATACAGGAACACTGAAGCTTTCTTT. This encodes CASSLIYRNTEAFF.

This clone was counted a few times. V usage is TRBV4-3 and J usage is TRBJ2-5; 11 positions agree with TRBD2. The CDR3 extends over 16 amino acids. V shed 0 bases and J 5 bases; nucleotides not matched to a gene: 5. The V gene's germline CDR1 is LGHNA and CDR2 YSLEER. DNA of the CDR3: TGCGCCAGCAGCCAAGATACTAGCGGGAGTTCCGAGACCCAGTACTTC. Its protein product is CASSQDTSGSSETQYF.

Here the CDR3 reads CASSQEGLVNYNEQFF. CDR3 sequence (DNA): TGTGCCAGCAGCCAAGAGGGACTAGTAAATTACAATGAGCAGTTCTTC. V is TRBV4-2 and J is TRBJ2-1; 8 bases agree with TRBD2. Germline values: CDR1 LGHNA, CDR2 YNFKEQ. The CDR3 loop spans 16 amino acids. Germline trimming cut 0 bases from V and 4 bases from J; bases unmatched to any gene: 5.

The rearrangement links TRBV27 to TRBJ1-1, with D possibly being TRBD1 (5 bases). CDR1 and CDR2 from the germline V gene are MNHEY and SMNVEV (reference sequence). V lost 7 bases, J lost 4 bases, and 22 bases lay in between. There are 16 residues in the CDR3. The CDR3 region has the DNA TGTGCCAGCAAAATTCAGGGAAGGCTATGGGGCACTGAAGCTTTCTTT. The encoded protein is CASKIQGRLWGTEAFF.

The rearrangement joins TRBV10-3 to TRBJ1-5; tentatively, D is TRBD1 (5 bases). Per germline, CDR1 ENHRY and CDR2 SYGVKD. The V gene lost 3 bases and the J gene lost 5 bases, with 8 bases spanning the gap. The CDR3 totals 13 residues. The CDR3 here is CAISEGRDQPQHF. DNA for the CDR3: TGTGCCATCAGTGAAGGCAGGGATCAGCCCCAGCATTTT.

This chain connects TRBV7-3 to TRBJ2-7; D assignment may be TRBD1 or TRBD2 (5 bases each). V was trimmed by 5 bases and J by 4 bases, leaving 15 bases between them. The CDR3 has 14 residues. The germline V gene has CDR1 SGHTA and CDR2 FQGTGA. The CDR3 loop is CASSPGAPLYEQYF. The CDR3 coding sequence is TGTGCCAGCAGCCCCGGGGCACCCTTGTACGAGCAGTACTTC. The full variable domain, completed using reference TRBV7-3 and TRBJ2-7, is GAGVSQTPSNKVTEKGKYVELRCDPISGHTALYWYRQSLGQGPEFLIYFQGTGAADDSGLPNDRFFAVRPEGSVSTLKIQRTERGDSAVYLCASSPGAPLYEQYFGPGTRLTVT.

The chain recombines TRBV3-1 (or the pseudogene TRBV3-2) with TRBJ2-7; D uncertain. This CDR3 has 12 residues. Germline V gene data show CDR1 as LGHDT and CDR2 as YNNKEL (reference sequence). The V and J ends lost 1 base and 5 bases respectively, with 6 bases between them. CDR3 region: CASSQAEDEQYF. DNA for the CDR3: TGTGCCAGCAGCCAAGCCGAAGACGAGCAGTACTTC.

The chain recombines TRBV6-5 with TRBJ2-4, with a weak D call TRBD2 (5 bases). V gave up 0 bases and J gave up 6 bases, with 12 bases separating them. Germline CDR1 and CDR2: MNHEY and SVGAGI. There are 15 residues in the CDR3. The CDR3 reads CASSYSAGSRNIQYF. The DNA of the CDR3 is TGTGCCAGCAGTTACTCGGCGGGCTCGAGAAACATTCAGTACTTC.